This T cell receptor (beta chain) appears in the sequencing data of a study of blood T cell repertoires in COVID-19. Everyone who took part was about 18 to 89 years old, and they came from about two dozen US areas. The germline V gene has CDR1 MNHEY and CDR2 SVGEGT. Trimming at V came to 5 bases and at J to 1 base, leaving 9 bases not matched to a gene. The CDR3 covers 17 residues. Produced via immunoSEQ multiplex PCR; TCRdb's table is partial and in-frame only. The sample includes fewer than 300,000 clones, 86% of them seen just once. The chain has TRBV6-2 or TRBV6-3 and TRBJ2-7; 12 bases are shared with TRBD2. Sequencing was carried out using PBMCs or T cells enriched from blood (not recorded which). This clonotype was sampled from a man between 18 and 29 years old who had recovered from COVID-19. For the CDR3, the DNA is TGTGCCAGCAGTGGACCGGGACTAGCGGGTGGGTCCTACGAGCAGTACTTC. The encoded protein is CASSGPGLAGGSYEQYF.